This entry features one T cell receptor beta chain sequence. The target of this receptor is not known. There are no base qualities to consult, and no much larger clone falls within one base. The record originates from a study of blood T cell repertoires in COVID-19 (dated by TCRdb to the early 2020s). For context, the study as a whole: Samples covering the acute and convalescent phases of COVID-19 were provided by collaborators in the United States, Italy and Spain. A freely available public database, intended as a resource for researchers studying the immune response to SARS-CoV-2, is where the repertoires were released. Samples came from the ongoing ImmuneRACE study (first 160 participants) plus 1,254 subjects from 6 global collaborators. The dataset comprised deeply sampled blood TCRbeta repertoires from subjects exposed to, actively infected with, or recovered from COVID-19. A de-identified subject ID, COVID-19 status, age in years and sex were almost always included in the sample metadata. The material from the prospective study consisted of cDNA or gDNA derived from T cells, B-cell-depleted T cells, or PBMCs. Where HLA class I and class II types were available, the types were taken from metadata supplied by the sample provider, not from assay-based typing. The full study reports these points: How much clinical and demographic metadata was included differed by source and by participant, and the metadata was provided uncurated.

The collaborating institutions used their own protocols to collect whole blood in K2EDTA tubes. For TCRbeta analysis, collaborators shipped samples in one of three forms: frozen whole blood, isolated PBMCs, or DNA extracted from either of those sample types. TCRbeta CDR3 regions were amplified from genomic DNA by means of the immunoSEQ Assay, a bias-controlled multiplex PCR. The paper's data handling went like this. Nucleated cell counts per sample were estimated from amplification of reference gene primers within the assay. To quantify the absolute abundance of each unique TCRbeta CDR3 rearrangement, sequence reads were collapsed and filtered. Productive Simpson clonality was computed per sample as the square root of Simpson's diversity index over productive rearrangements. What TCRdb holds here is the immuneACCESS table cut down to in-frame rearrangements. Part of the clones is not present; checked against another copy, under half of the missing clones reflect an unresolved V gene, and the others are unexplained. The V and J calls and clone size were taken over from that table, and D and trimming were inferred from the DNA. This sample gives 250,000 or so clones in total; approximately 80% of them show up just once. The ten largest account for about 8.9% of the sample.

As encoded in the germline V gene (reference sequence), CDR1 is MNHNY while CDR2 is SVGAGI. The junction shows trimming of 3 bases on V and 10 bases on J, plus 19 bases between the germline ends. Counted from cysteine to phenylalanine, this CDR3 has 16 amino acids. The retained sequence is limited to the CDR3, 48 bases, with the frame set at the first base. Sequencing used peripheral blood. The chain is made from TRBV6-6 and TRBJ1-6; no D gene is confidently identified. This clonotype was sampled from an elderly man with acute or convalescent COVID-19. The encoded CDR3 is CASSYLGPLPGSPLHF. In nucleotide form, the sequence is TGTGCCAGCAGTTATCTTGGCCCTCTGCCAGGATCACCCCTCCACTTT.